These 10 T cell receptor beta chains were sequenced from one sample in a study of graft-versus-host responses after intestinal transplantation. Generated by immunoSEQ multiplex PCR, the TCRdb table keeps only in-frame clones and is missing some. The table shows roughly 80,000 clones, with about 90% occurring only once. The sample in question was PBMCs, obtained 98 days after intestinal transplantation. Receptors were obtained from a human patient who received an intestinal transplant, so some T cells may come from the graft donor.

The gene calls are TRBV2 and TRBJ1-4; D not resolved. Germline CDR1 is SNHLY and CDR2 is FYNNEI. V lost 1 base and J 8 bases, leaving 17 bases between the germline ends. CDR3 length: 16 amino acids. In nucleotides, the CDR3 is TGTGCCAGCAGTGAAGTTGGCGGAGCTCCTGGGGAAAAACTGTTTTTT. This gives the protein CASSEVGGAPGEKLFF.

The chain joins TRBV5-4 to TRBJ2-1; 14 nucleotides agree with TRBD2. CDR3 length equals 16 residues. Germline loops: CDR1 SGHNT, CDR2 YYREEE (reference sequence). J was trimmed by 7 bases and V by 6 bases; bases with no gene match: 9. DNA of the CDR3: TGTGCCAGCACTCAGACTAGCGGGAGGGCCAGAAATGAGCAGTTCTTC. Amino acid sequence: CASTQTSGRARNEQFF.

Here the CDR3 DNA reads TGTGCCAGCAGTTACTCGGGAGGGTCCTCCTACGAGCAGTACTTC. The encoded protein is CASSYSGGSSYEQYF. This sequence joins TRBV6-6 and TRBJ2-7, with 7 bases that match TRBD2. CDR3 size: 15 residues. V gave up 0 bases and J gave up 0 bases; unmatched junction bases: 2. In germline, CDR1 is MNHNY, CDR2 SVGAGI (reference sequence).

This sequence joins TRBV6-5 and TRBJ2-1; 11 nucleotides match TRBD1. Germline V gives CDR1 MNHEY, CDR2 SVGAGI. V dropped 6 bases and J dropped 6; count of bases not matched to a gene: 1. The CDR3 spans 13 residues. Written as DNA, the CDR3 is TGTGCCAGCAGAGGGACAGGGGGCAATGAGCAGTTCTTC. Translating it yields CASRGTGGNEQFF.

V gene TRBV5-6 combines with J gene TRBJ1-5; a possible D gene is TRBD1 (5 bases). The germline gives CDR1 SGHDT, CDR2 YYEEEE. The ends were cut back, 4 bases at V and 5 bases at J, with 13 bases in the middle. The CDR3 extends over 14 amino acids. The CDR3 sequence: CASSAQGGDQPQHF. The CDR3 nucleotides read TGTGCCAGCAGCGCCCAGGGAGGCGATCAGCCCCAGCATTTT.

This rearrangement joins TRBV5-5 to TRBJ1-4, with D perhaps TRBD1 (5 bases). Trimming shortened V by 0 bases and J by 6 bases, and 15 bases separated the two germline ends. Germline V gene sequence: CDR1 SGHKS, CDR2 YYEKEE (reference sequence). The CDR3 is 16 residues long. CDR3 sequence: CASSLDAGGLYEKLFF. CDR3 sequence (DNA): TGTGCCAGCAGCTTGGATGCCGGGGGACTATATGAAAAACTGTTTTTT.

V gene TRBV29-1 combines with J gene TRBJ1-4; unclear D gene. CDR1 and CDR2 (germline): SQVTM, ANQGSEA. V was shortened by 4 bases and J by 2 bases, with 8 bases between the two germline ends. The CDR3 loop spans 13 amino acids. CDR3 coding DNA: TGCAGCGTTGGGACGGTTACTAATGAAAAACTGTTTTTT. Protein: CSVGTVTNEKLFF.

V gene TRBV27 combines with J gene TRBJ2-1, with 8 positions matching TRBD2. CDR1 and CDR2 (germline): MNHEY, SMNVEV (reference sequence). The CDR3 loop spans 15 amino acids. V lost 5 bases to trimming and J lost 9 bases; unmatched junction nucleotides: 12. As DNA, the CDR3 is TGTGCCAGCAGTCCGCTCGGGGGGGACTTGGGTGAGCAGTTCTTC. Translation: CASSPLGGDLGEQFF.

V and J are TRBV11-2 and TRBJ1-2; D is unclear. This CDR3 is 14 amino acids long. Per germline, CDR1 SGHAT and CDR2 FQNNGV. The V and J ends lost 5 bases and 3 bases respectively, with 13 bases between them. For the CDR3, the DNA is TGTGCCAGCAGCCCCTCCCTGGAATACTATGGCTACACCTTC. Translation gives CASSPSLEYYGYTF.

V is TRBV4-1 and J is TRBJ2-7; 10 bases match TRBD1. The CDR3 runs 15 residues. V lost 3 bases to trimming and J lost 2 bases; unmatched junction nucleotides: 4. Germline-derived CDR1 and CDR2 are MGHRA and YSYEKL. CDR3 DNA: TGCGCCAGCAGCCAGGCCGGGACAGGGGCCTACGAGCAGTACTTC. Residues: CASSQAGTGAYEQYF.